This TCR beta chain was identified during a study of vaccination and CD4 T cells after COVID-19. Whole-study context: Two doses of either BNT162b2 or mRNA-1273 vaccine went to participants.

Regarding this clonotype: Its antigen remains unidentified.

Sample treatment: approximately 9-day PBMC culture with coronavirus spike peptide pools or control peptides (ViraFEST assay). Patients returned positive PCR results between March and December 2020, earlier than US Alpha, Beta and Delta variants. The Oncomine TCR Beta short-read assay was what sequenced the DNA obtained from cultured CD4+ T cells. From CD4+ T cells that had been cultured, genomic DNA was extracted. TCRdb used MiXCR to reprocess the PCR reads, holding one entry per CDR3 protein. Of 4,500 to 6,000 distinct CDR3 sequences in the sample, around three quarters are singletons; the top ten hold around 49%. Study conclusions and caveats: Within the convalescent patients, a median roughly 87% of the SARS-CoV-2-reactive clones were ones that appeared only post-vaccination.

There are 15 residues in the CDR3. The germline V gene has CDR1 MNHEY and CDR2 SVGAGI. The J segment lost 2 bases and the V segment lost 3 bases, leaving 5 bases of the junction unmatched. The chain uses TRBV6-5 and TRBJ2-5, with 8 bases aligning to TRBD2. The sequence derives from a human donor who had recovered from COVID-19. Sequences were obtained from CD4+ T cells from blood, cultured in vitro. In nucleotides, the CDR3 is TGTGCCAGCAGTTATTTCGGGGGGGAACAAGAGACCCAGTACTTC. Translation gives CASSYFGGEQETQYF.